This is a list of T cell receptor beta chains from one sample in a study of blood T cell repertoires in COVID-19. The repertoire was sequenced with immunoSEQ multiplex PCR; TCRdb's copy has only in-frame clones and lacks some. The data hold fewer than 250,000 clones, with around 80% observed a single time. Sequencing input: peripheral blood. These receptors came from a young man with active or convalescent COVID-19. The CDR3 runs from the conserved cysteine through the conserved F or W. The order of the fields is CDR3 DNA, CDR3 protein, clone size, D gene, J gene, V gene. The D gene is left open where the match is weak. Expanded clones get a size class; other rows say once, few or many, or leave the size out.

cdr3_nt: TGTGCCAGCTCACCTGGGACTAGCGGAGCCCGGGGCGGGGAGCTGTTTTTT; cdr3_aa: CASSPGTSGARGGELFF; clone_size: .; d_call: TRBD2; j_call: TRBJ2-2; v_call: TRBV18
cdr3_nt: TGTGCCAGCAGTCCACCACCCCGGGGGGGCTACACCTTC; cdr3_aa: CASSPPPRGGYTF; clone_size: .; d_call: .; j_call: TRBJ1-2; v_call: TRBV12-3/TRBV12-4
cdr3_nt: TGTGCCAGCAGTGAATTAGGGGGCAATCAGCCCCAGCATTTT; cdr3_aa: CASSELGGNQPQHF; clone_size: few; d_call: .; j_call: TRBJ1-5; v_call: TRBV25-1
cdr3_nt: TGTGCCAGCGGGCGTCTCACCTATAATTCACCCCTCCACTTT; cdr3_aa: CASGRLTYNSPLHF; clone_size: .; d_call: .; j_call: TRBJ1-6; v_call: TRBV28
cdr3_nt: TGTGCCAGCAGCTTAGGGTTCGGGGGTGAGCAGTTCTTC; cdr3_aa: CASSLGFGGEQFF; clone_size: .; d_call: .; j_call: TRBJ2-1; v_call: TRBV11-2
cdr3_nt: TGTGCCTGGCATTACCTCACCACGGGCACAGATACGCAGTATTTT; cdr3_aa: CAWHYLTTGTDTQYF; clone_size: .; d_call: .; j_call: TRBJ2-3; v_call: TRBV30
cdr3_nt: TGTGCCACTGGAGCGACGGGGGATACGCAGTATTTT; cdr3_aa: CATGATGDTQYF; clone_size: .; d_call: .; j_call: TRBJ2-3; v_call: TRBV19
cdr3_nt: TGTGCCAGCAGTCCGGGACAGGTCCTCTACTACGAGCAGTACTTC; cdr3_aa: CASSPGQVLYYEQYF; clone_size: .; d_call: TRBD1; j_call: TRBJ2-7; v_call: TRBV27
cdr3_nt: TGTGCCAGCTCACCTGACAGTGAAGCTTTCTTT; cdr3_aa: CASSPDSEAFF; clone_size: .; d_call: .; j_call: TRBJ1-1; v_call: TRBV18
cdr3_nt: TGTGCCAGCAGCCCAACGAAATTTGGAGCCGCCGGGGAGCTGTTTTTT; cdr3_aa: CASSPTKFGAAGELFF; clone_size: .; d_call: .; j_call: TRBJ2-2; v_call: TRBV5-4
cdr3_nt: TGTGCCAGCAAGGGTCGCGGGGAGCAGTTCTTC; cdr3_aa: CASKGRGEQFF; clone_size: .; d_call: .; j_call: TRBJ2-1; v_call: TRBV3-1/TRBV3-2
cdr3_nt: TGTGCCAGCACTGCGGGGCAGGGGGATCATACGCAGTATTTT; cdr3_aa: CASTAGQGDHTQYF; clone_size: .; d_call: .; j_call: TRBJ2-3; v_call: TRBV2
cdr3_nt: TGTGCCAGCATGGATACAGGGGGCGCAGATACGCAGTATTTT; cdr3_aa: CASMDTGGADTQYF; clone_size: .; d_call: TRBD1; j_call: TRBJ2-3; v_call: TRBV6-5
cdr3_nt: TGTGCCAGCAGCGTAGATGTACTAGCGGGAGGGCCCTCCTACAATGAGCAGTTCTTC; cdr3_aa: CASSVDVLAGGPSYNEQFF; clone_size: .; d_call: TRBD2; j_call: TRBJ2-1; v_call: TRBV9
cdr3_nt: TGTGCCAGCTCACCACCTGACAGGTCGGGGCAGTACTTC; cdr3_aa: CASSPPDRSGQYF; clone_size: .; d_call: .; j_call: TRBJ2-7; v_call: TRBV18
cdr3_nt: TGTGCCTGGGCTCGACTCACCGGCGCCTATAATTCACCCCTCCACTTT; cdr3_aa: CAWARLTGAYNSPLHF; clone_size: .; d_call: .; j_call: TRBJ1-6; v_call: TRBV30
cdr3_nt: TGCAGCGTTGGGACAGGGAGAAATCAGCCCCAGCATTTT; cdr3_aa: CSVGTGRNQPQHF; clone_size: .; d_call: TRBD1; j_call: TRBJ1-5; v_call: TRBV29-1
cdr3_nt: TGTGCCAGCAGTTTCGGGGGTTGGAACACTGAAGCTTTCTTT; cdr3_aa: CASSFGGWNTEAFF; clone_size: .; d_call: .; j_call: TRBJ1-1; v_call: TRBV28
cdr3_nt: TGTGCCTGGAGTGACAGGGGTCAGCCCCAGCATTTT; cdr3_aa: CAWSDRGQPQHF; clone_size: .; d_call: TRBD1; j_call: TRBJ1-5; v_call: TRBV30
cdr3_nt: TGTGCCAGCATGGGCGCCGGTGGGAATGAAAAACTGTTTTTT; cdr3_aa: CASMGAGGNEKLFF; clone_size: .; d_call: .; j_call: TRBJ1-4; v_call: TRBV27
cdr3_nt: TGTGCCAGCAGCGACCAAGGGGTACGCAATCAGCCCCAGCATTTT; cdr3_aa: CASSDQGVRNQPQHF; clone_size: once; d_call: .; j_call: TRBJ1-5; v_call: TRBV6-2/TRBV6-3
cdr3_nt: TGTGCCAGCAGCTTCCGACAGGGGGCTAGCACCGGGGAGCTGTTTTTT; cdr3_aa: CASSFRQGASTGELFF; clone_size: .; d_call: TRBD1; j_call: TRBJ2-2; v_call: TRBV9
cdr3_nt: TGCGCCAGCAGCCTCTCGGGGGGGGCCTACTATGAGGCCTACGAGCAGTACTTC; cdr3_aa: CASSLSGGAYYEAYEQYF; clone_size: .; d_call: TRBD2; j_call: TRBJ2-7; v_call: TRBV4-1
cdr3_nt: TGCGCCAGCAGCCTAAACAGGGCCTCCTACAATGAGCAGTTCTTC; cdr3_aa: CASSLNRASYNEQFF; clone_size: .; d_call: .; j_call: TRBJ2-1; v_call: TRBV5-1
cdr3_nt: TGTGCCAGCAGCGCTGCCTCCGGGACTAGCGGGAGGGGTGAGCAGTTCTTC; cdr3_aa: CASSAASGTSGRGEQFF; clone_size: .; d_call: TRBD2; j_call: TRBJ2-1; v_call: TRBV5-6
cdr3_nt: TGTGCCAGCAGCCCCTCAGGCTTTAAGGACTCGTCCAATGAGCAGTTCTTC; cdr3_aa: CASSPSGFKDSSNEQFF; clone_size: .; d_call: .; j_call: TRBJ2-1; v_call: TRBV11-3
cdr3_nt: TGTGCCAGCAGTTTAAGGGACAAGGACCACACCTTC; cdr3_aa: CASSLRDKDHTF; clone_size: .; d_call: .; j_call: TRBJ1-2; v_call: TRBV28
cdr3_nt: TGTGCCAGCAGCACTATCCCCCTAGCGGGAGGGTTAAATGAGCAGTTCTTC; cdr3_aa: CASSTIPLAGGLNEQFF; clone_size: .; d_call: TRBD2; j_call: TRBJ2-1; v_call: TRBV9
cdr3_nt: TGTGCCAGCAGCTCTAGCGGGGAAAGCACAGATACGCAGTATTTT; cdr3_aa: CASSSSGESTDTQYF; clone_size: .; d_call: TRBD2; j_call: TRBJ2-3; v_call: TRBV7-3
cdr3_nt: TGTGCCAGCTCACAATCTCCCCCCTCTGGGGCCAACGTCCTGACTTTC; cdr3_aa: CASSQSPPSGANVLTF; clone_size: .; d_call: .; j_call: TRBJ2-6; v_call: TRBV18
cdr3_nt: TGTGCCAGCAGCTCCGACAGTATGAACACTGAAGCTTTCTTT; cdr3_aa: CASSSDSMNTEAFF; clone_size: once; d_call: .; j_call: TRBJ1-1; v_call: TRBV5-4
cdr3_nt: TGTGCCAGCAGCTCATACAGGAGGGGGGGGCTTAGGGAAAAACTGTTTTTT; cdr3_aa: CASSSYRRGGLREKLFF; clone_size: .; d_call: .; j_call: TRBJ1-4; v_call: TRBV28
cdr3_nt: TGCAGCGTTCGAAGAGGCGAGAACACTGAAGCTTTCTTT; cdr3_aa: CSVRRGENTEAFF; clone_size: .; d_call: .; j_call: TRBJ1-1; v_call: TRBV29-1
cdr3_nt: TGCGCCAGCAGCCAGGGGACAGGGACAGGCGGAAACACCATATATTTT; cdr3_aa: CASSQGTGTGGNTIYF; clone_size: .; d_call: TRBD1; j_call: TRBJ1-3; v_call: TRBV4-3
cdr3_nt: TGCGCCAGCAGCCCGGAGGAACATGGGGAGACCCAGTACTTC; cdr3_aa: CASSPEEHGETQYF; clone_size: .; d_call: .; j_call: TRBJ2-5; v_call: TRBV4-3
cdr3_nt: TGTGCCAGCAGCTTCGGGACAGGCGCTTACTATGGCTACACCTTC; cdr3_aa: CASSFGTGAYYGYTF; clone_size: .; d_call: TRBD1; j_call: TRBJ1-2; v_call: TRBV28
cdr3_nt: TGCAGCGTTGTGGGGGGCACTGAAGCTTTCTTT; cdr3_aa: CSVVGGTEAFF; clone_size: .; d_call: .; j_call: TRBJ1-1; v_call: TRBV29-1
cdr3_nt: TGTGCCAGCAGGGCAGGACTAGCGGGGACCACAGATACGCAGTATTTT; cdr3_aa: CASRAGLAGTTDTQYF; clone_size: .; d_call: TRBD2; j_call: TRBJ2-3; v_call: TRBV7-9
cdr3_nt: TGTGCCAGCAGCCCAGACAGGGGGCAGGGTGGCTACACCTTC; cdr3_aa: CASSPDRGQGGYTF; clone_size: .; d_call: TRBD1; j_call: TRBJ1-2; v_call: TRBV7-2
cdr3_nt: TGTGCCACCAGCACGGAGGGACAGGTTGGGTGGAACGAGCAGTACTTC; cdr3_aa: CATSTEGQVGWNEQYF; clone_size: .; d_call: TRBD1; j_call: TRBJ2-7; v_call: TRBV15
cdr3_nt: TGTGCCAGCAACTCATTCCCAGGGGGCGATGGCTACACCTTC; cdr3_aa: CASNSFPGGDGYTF; clone_size: few; d_call: TRBD1; j_call: TRBJ1-2; v_call: TRBV5-5
cdr3_nt: TGCGCCAGCAGCTTGGTGACTGCAACTAATGAAAAACTGTTTTTT; cdr3_aa: CASSLVTATNEKLFF; clone_size: .; d_call: .; j_call: TRBJ1-4; v_call: TRBV5-1
cdr3_nt: TGCGCCAGCCAAAGAACTCCATTCAATGAGCAGTTCTTC; cdr3_aa: CASQRTPFNEQFF; clone_size: .; d_call: .; j_call: TRBJ2-1; v_call: TRBV4-1
cdr3_nt: TGTGCCACCAGCTCGGGGGGCCTAAATACGCAGTATTTT; cdr3_aa: CATSSGGLNTQYF; clone_size: .; d_call: .; j_call: TRBJ2-3; v_call: TRBV24-1
cdr3_nt: TGTGCCAGCAGCTTAAACCCGCAGGGCTGGCAGAACACTGAAGCTTTCTTT; cdr3_aa: CASSLNPQGWQNTEAFF; clone_size: .; d_call: .; j_call: TRBJ1-1; v_call: TRBV7-4
cdr3_nt: TGTGCCAGCAGCTTGGGGGCTGGCTACACCTTC; cdr3_aa: CASSLGAGYTF; clone_size: .; d_call: .; j_call: TRBJ1-2; v_call: TRBV5-4